This entry describes one T cell receptor beta chain. The germline V gene has CDR1 SGHAT and CDR2 FQNNGV. The CDR3 runs to 16 residues. V was pared by 5 bases and J by 0 bases, with 17 bases between. This sample was taken from a study of blood T cell repertoires in COVID-19. Libraries were prepared by immunoSEQ multiplex PCR; TCRdb keeps only in-frame clonotypes and omits some of them. The data show under 300,000 clones, with about 87% seen just once and around 3% held by the top ten. This chain connects TRBV11-2 to TRBJ2-7; D is ambiguous. The sequenced sample consisted of PBMCs or T cells enriched from blood (not recorded which). The sequence was collected from a woman aged 45 to 65 who had recovered from COVID-19. CDR3 sequence (DNA): TGTGCCAGCAGCCCCATCCGGCGGCAGAGCTCCTACGAGCAGTACTTC. It translates to CASSPIRRQSSYEQYF.